This T cell receptor (beta chain) was recovered during a study of T cells in tuberculosis. As for the study in general: This South African cohort compared adolescents with or without latent tuberculosis against adults with active tuberculosis.

The CDR3 runs 18 residues. Germline V CDR1 and CDR2: SNHLY, FYNNEI. Trimming took 4 bases from V and 4 from J, leaving 23 bases between them. TCRdb keeps only in-frame clones here, not all; method: immunoSEQ multiplex PCR. The sample has around 32,000 clones; approximately 94% are singletons. The chain employs TRBV2 and TRBJ2-1; D is perhaps TRBD2 (5 bases). The sequence was obtained from a donor aged 10-30 years with latent tuberculosis or without tuberculosis infection. The sequencing input was PBMCs. The CDR3 DNA is TGTGCCAGCAGTGTTCCCGGGATTTTGGACTCGCTTTACAATGAGCAGTTCTTC. Amino acids: CASSVPGILDSLYNEQFF.